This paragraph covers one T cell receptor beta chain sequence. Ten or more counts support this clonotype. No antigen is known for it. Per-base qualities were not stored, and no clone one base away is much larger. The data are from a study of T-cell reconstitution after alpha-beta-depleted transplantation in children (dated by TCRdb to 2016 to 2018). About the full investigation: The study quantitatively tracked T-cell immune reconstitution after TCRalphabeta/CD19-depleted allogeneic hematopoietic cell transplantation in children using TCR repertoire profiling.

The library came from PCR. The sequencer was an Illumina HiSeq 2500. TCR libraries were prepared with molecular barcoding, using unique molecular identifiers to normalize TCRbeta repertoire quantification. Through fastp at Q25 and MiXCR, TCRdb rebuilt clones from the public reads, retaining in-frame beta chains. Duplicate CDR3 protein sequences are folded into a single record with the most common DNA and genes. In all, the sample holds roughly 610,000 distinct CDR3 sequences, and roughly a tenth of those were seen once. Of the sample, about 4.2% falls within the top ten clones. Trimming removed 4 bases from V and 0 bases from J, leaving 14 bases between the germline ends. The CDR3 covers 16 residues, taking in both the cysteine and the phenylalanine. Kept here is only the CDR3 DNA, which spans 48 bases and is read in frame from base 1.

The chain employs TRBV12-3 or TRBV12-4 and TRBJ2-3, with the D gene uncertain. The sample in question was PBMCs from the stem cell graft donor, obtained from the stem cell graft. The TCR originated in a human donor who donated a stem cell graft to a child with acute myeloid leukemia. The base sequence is TGTGCCAGCAGTTCCTACCAGAGCAGCAGCACAGATACGCAGTATTTT. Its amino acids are CASSSYQSSSTDTQYF.